Following are 12 T cell receptor beta chains from one sample sequenced in a study of blood T cell repertoires in COVID-19. Repertoires were generated with immunoSEQ multiplex PCR, while TCRdb's copy carries only in-frame clones and drops some. Of fewer than 300,000 clones detected, about nine tenths appear once; the ten largest clones hold 9.5% to 13%. The source material was peripheral blood. These receptors originate from a man aged 45-65 years with COVID-19, enrolled during active disease.

The chain joins TRBV4-3 to TRBJ2-2; 12 nucleotides match TRBD1. This CDR3 has 18 amino acids. Looked up from germline, CDR1 is LGHNA and CDR2 is YSLEER. V lost 2 bases to trimming and J lost 0 bases; unmatched junction nucleotides: 4. The CDR3 here is CASSQWDRGRANTGELFF. DNA of the CDR3: TGCGCCAGCAGCCAATGGGACAGGGGGCGAGCGAACACCGGGGAGCTGTTTTTT.

This chain connects TRBV14 to TRBJ1-3, with D perhaps TRBD1 (5 bases). The CDR3 extends over 13 amino acids. Trimming pared 1 base from V and 10 bases from J, leaving 11 bases between. The germline V gene has CDR1 SGHDN and CDR2 FVKESK. Here the CDR3 reads CASSQVTGRTIYF. The CDR3 DNA follows: TGTGCCAGCAGCCAAGTTACAGGCAGGACCATATATTTT.

This sequence joins TRBV7-2 and TRBJ2-7; possibly TRBD2 for D (6 bases). V lost 1 base and J 3 bases, leaving 13 bases between the germline ends. The CDR3 extends over 15 amino acids. Germline V gene lookup returns CDR1 SGHTA and CDR2 FQGNSA. CDR3 sequence reads: CASSLGQGGHYEQYF. The CDR3 DNA is TGTGCCAGCAGCTTAGGTCAGGGAGGTCACTACGAGCAGTACTTC.

The chain recombines TRBV5-1 with TRBJ1-3, with D unresolved. V was cut by 0 bases and J by 0 bases, with 10 bases left in between. The CDR3 is 16 amino acids. Germline V lookup: CDR1 SGHRS, CDR2 YFSETQ. The CDR3 region has the DNA TGCGCCAGCAGCTTGGCCTCCGGGAACTCTGGAAACACCATATATTTT. Translation gives CASSLASGNSGNTIYF. The whole variable domain, remainder taken from reference TRBV5-1 and TRBJ1-3, is KAGVTQTPRYLIKTRGQQVTLSCSPISGHRSVSWYQQTPGQGLQFLFEYFSETQRNKGNFPGRFSGRQFSNSRSEMNVSTLELGDSALYLCASSLASGNSGNTIYFGEGSWLTVV.

The chain combines TRBV5-1 with TRBJ2-3; maybe TRBD2 (5 bases). Germline assignment: CDR1 SGHRS and CDR2 YFSETQ. This CDR3 is 16 amino acids long. The ends were cut back, 0 bases at V and 3 bases at J, with 14 bases in the middle. Here the CDR3 reads CASSLVVGDGTDTQYF. In DNA form, the CDR3 reads TGCGCCAGCAGCTTGGTTGTGGGAGATGGTACAGATACGCAGTATTTT.

CDR3 sequence: CASSLDQGGHNEQFF. The CDR3 DNA reads TGTGCCAGCAGCTTAGATCAAGGGGGCCACAATGAGCAGTTCTTC. The chain uses TRBV11-2 and TRBJ2-1; 7 positions match TRBD1. CDR3 length: 15 residues. V lost 0 bases and J lost 5; bases outside the gene matches: 4. From germline, CDR1 is SGHAT and CDR2 FQNNGV.

The chain joins TRBV9 to TRBJ2-7, with 7 bases that match TRBD2. V lost 4 bases and J lost 3; bases outside the gene matches: 10. CDR1 and CDR2 (germline): SGDLS, YYNGEE. The CDR3 loop spans 15 amino acids. This chain's CDR3 is CASSKGGEAYYEQYF. Written as DNA, the CDR3 is TGTGCCAGCAGCAAGGGAGGGGAGGCCTACTACGAGCAGTACTTC.

This clone has more than one count but fewer than ten. The chain employs TRBV14 and TRBJ1-2, with TRBD1 matching over 8 bases. CDR3 length equals 14 residues. The trim removed 0 bases at V and 7 bases at J, leaving 4 bases unmatched. Germline CDR1 SGHDN, CDR2 FVKESK. The CDR3 DNA reads as TGTGCCAGCAGCCAAGACAGGGGGCATATTGGCTACACCTTC. Encoded protein: CASSQDRGHIGYTF.

V is TRBV3-1 (or the pseudogene TRBV3-2) and J is TRBJ1-1; D remains ambiguous. V lost 4 bases to trimming and J lost 0 bases, with 12 bases between them. Germline V gene sequence: CDR1 LGHDT, CDR2 YNNKEL (reference sequence). This CDR3 contains 15 residues. The DNA of the CDR3 is TGTGCCAGCAGCCGGTCACAGAGAATGAACACTGAAGCTTTCTTT. Encoded protein: CASSRSQRMNTEAFF.

The gene calls are TRBV29-1 and TRBJ2-5; perhaps TRBD2 as D (5 bases). V shed 4 bases and J shed 1 base, with 7 bases lying between them. The CDR3 is made up of 12 amino acids. CDR1 and CDR2 (germline): SQVTM, ANQGSEA. The CDR3 is CSVVGVQETQYF. CDR3 DNA sequence: TGCAGCGTTGTGGGAGTCCAAGAGACCCAGTACTTC.

The CDR3 coding sequence is TGTGCCAGCAGTCCTACAGGGGGCGGCTTTGGCTACACCTTC. Amino acids: CASSPTGGGFGYTF. The rearrangement links TRBV9 to TRBJ1-2; TRBD1 matches 9 bases. Germline assignment: CDR1 SGDLS and CDR2 YYNGEE. The CDR3 sequence is 14 residues long. V gave up 5 bases and J gave up 7 bases; unmatched junction bases: 9.

The chain joins TRBV19 to TRBJ1-2, with 9 bases that match TRBD1. Germline V CDR1 and CDR2: LNHDA, SQIVND (reference sequence). The trim removed 6 bases at V and 8 bases at J, leaving 25 bases unmatched. CDR3 length: 19 residues. The chain's CDR3 is CASSPLPGTGLFSLGGYTF. The CDR3 DNA follows: TGTGCCAGTAGCCCCCTCCCCGGGACAGGGCTTTTTTCGTTAGGAGGCTACACCTTC. The variable domain in full, completed from reference TRBV19 and TRBJ1-2, reads DGGITQSPKYLFRKEGQNVTLSCEQNLNHDAMYWYRQDPGQGLRLIYYSQIVNDFQKGDIAEGYSVSREKKESFPLTVTSAQKNPTAFYLCASSPLPGTGLFSLGGYTFGSGTRLTVV.